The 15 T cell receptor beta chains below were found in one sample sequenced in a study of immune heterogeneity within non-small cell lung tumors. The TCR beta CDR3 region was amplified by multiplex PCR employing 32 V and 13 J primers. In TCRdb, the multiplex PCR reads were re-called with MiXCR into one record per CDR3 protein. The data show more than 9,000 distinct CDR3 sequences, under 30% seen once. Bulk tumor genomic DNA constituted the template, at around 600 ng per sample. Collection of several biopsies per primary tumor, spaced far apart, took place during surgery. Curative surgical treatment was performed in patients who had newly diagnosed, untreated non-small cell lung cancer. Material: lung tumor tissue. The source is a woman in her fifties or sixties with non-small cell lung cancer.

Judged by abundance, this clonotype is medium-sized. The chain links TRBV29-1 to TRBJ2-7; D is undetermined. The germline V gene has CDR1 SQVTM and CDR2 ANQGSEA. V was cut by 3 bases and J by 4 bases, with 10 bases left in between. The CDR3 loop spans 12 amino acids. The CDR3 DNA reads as TGCAGCGTTGATGGGGTGGATTACGAGCAGTACTTC. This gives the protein CSVDGVDYEQYF.

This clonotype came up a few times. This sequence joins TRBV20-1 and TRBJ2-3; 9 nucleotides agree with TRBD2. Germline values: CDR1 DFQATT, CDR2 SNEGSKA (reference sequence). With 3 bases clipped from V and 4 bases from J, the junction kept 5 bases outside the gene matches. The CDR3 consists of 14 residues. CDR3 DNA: TGCAGTGCTAGGGCGGGAGGGGGGGCAGATACGCAGTATTTT. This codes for CSARAGGGADTQYF.

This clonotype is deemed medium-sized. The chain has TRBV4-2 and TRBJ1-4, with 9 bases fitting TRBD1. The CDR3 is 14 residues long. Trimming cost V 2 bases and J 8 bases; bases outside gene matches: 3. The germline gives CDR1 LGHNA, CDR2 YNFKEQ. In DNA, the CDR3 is TGTGCCAGCAGCCAACGACAGGGGGGGGAAAAACTGTTTTTT. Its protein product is CASSQRQGGEKLFF.

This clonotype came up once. The CDR3 spells CASTPGPPPVPAFF. The DNA of the CDR3 is TGTGCCAGCACTCCGGGACCTCCCCCGGTGCCGGCTTTCTTT. The chain recombines TRBV6-2 or TRBV6-3 with TRBJ1-1, with D tentatively TRBD1 (5 bases). CDR3 size: 14 residues. CDR1 and CDR2 (germline): MNHEY, SVGEGT. V shed 7 bases and J shed 11 bases, with 23 bases lying between them.

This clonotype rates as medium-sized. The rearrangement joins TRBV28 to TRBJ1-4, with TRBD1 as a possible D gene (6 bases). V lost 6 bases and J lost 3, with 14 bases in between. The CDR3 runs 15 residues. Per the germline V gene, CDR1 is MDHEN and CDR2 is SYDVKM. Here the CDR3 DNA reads TGTGCCAGCAGGAGAACAGGGAGGGCTAATGAAAAACTGTTTTTT. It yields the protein CASRRTGRANEKLFF.

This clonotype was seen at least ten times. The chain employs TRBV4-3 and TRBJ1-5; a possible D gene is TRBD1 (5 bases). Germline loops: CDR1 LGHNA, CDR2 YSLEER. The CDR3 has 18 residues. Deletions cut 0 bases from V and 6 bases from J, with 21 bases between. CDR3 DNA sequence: TGCGCCAGCAGCCAAGAAGTCATTAGGGGATGGTATATTCAGCCCCAGCATTTT. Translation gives CASSQEVIRGWYIQPQHF.

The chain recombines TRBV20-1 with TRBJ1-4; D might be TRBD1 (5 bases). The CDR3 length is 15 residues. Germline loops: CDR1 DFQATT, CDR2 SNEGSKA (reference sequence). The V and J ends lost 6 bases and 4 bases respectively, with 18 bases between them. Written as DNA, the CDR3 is TGCAGTGCCAAAAAGGGACCAGCCCATAATGAAAAACTGTTTTTT. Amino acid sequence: CSAKKGPAHNEKLFF.

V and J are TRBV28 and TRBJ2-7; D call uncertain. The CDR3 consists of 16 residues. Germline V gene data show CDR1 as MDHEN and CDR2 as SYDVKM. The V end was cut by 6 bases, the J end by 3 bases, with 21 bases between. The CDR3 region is CASSPLPPASRYEQYF. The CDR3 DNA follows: TGTGCCAGCAGCCCACTACCCCCTGCGTCCCGCTACGAGCAGTACTTC.

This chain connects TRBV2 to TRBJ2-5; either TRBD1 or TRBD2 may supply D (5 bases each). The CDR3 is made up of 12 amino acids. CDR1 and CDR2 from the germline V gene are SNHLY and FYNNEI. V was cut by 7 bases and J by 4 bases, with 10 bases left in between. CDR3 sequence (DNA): TGTGCCAGCAATGGGGACGGAGAGACCCAGTACTTC. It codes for CASNGDGETQYF.

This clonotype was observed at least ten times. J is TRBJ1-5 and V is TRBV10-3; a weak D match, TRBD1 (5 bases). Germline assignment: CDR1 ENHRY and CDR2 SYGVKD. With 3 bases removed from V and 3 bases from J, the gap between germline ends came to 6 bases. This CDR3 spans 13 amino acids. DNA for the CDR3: TGTGCCATCAGTGAACAGGTCAATCAGCCCCAGCATTTT. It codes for CAISEQVNQPQHF.

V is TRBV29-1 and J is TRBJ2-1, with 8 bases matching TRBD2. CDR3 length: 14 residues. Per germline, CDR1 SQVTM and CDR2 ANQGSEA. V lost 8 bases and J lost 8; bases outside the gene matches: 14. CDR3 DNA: TGCAGCTCCCCCGGGGCGGGGCGGGGGGATGAGCAGTTCTTC. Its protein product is CSSPGAGRGDEQFF.

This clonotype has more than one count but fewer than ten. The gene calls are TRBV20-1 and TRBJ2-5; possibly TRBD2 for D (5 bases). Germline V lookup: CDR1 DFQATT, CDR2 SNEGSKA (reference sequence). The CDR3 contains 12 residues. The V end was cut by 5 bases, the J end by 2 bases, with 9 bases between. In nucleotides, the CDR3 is TGCAGTGCTCAGCGGACGCAAGAGACCCAGTACTTC. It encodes CSAQRTQETQYF.

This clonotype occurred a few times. The CDR3 loop is CNAPGVADYNEQFF. CDR3 bases: TGCAACGCCCCCGGGGTAGCGGATTACAATGAGCAGTTCTTC. The V and J genes are TRBV29-1 and TRBJ2-1, with D maybe TRBD2 (6 bases). CDR3 length equals 14 residues. Germline CDR1 SQVTM, CDR2 ANQGSEA.

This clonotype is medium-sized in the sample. This chain's CDR3 is CSVEDSGYEQYF. The CDR3 bases are TGCAGCGTTGAAGATTCGGGGTACGAGCAGTACTTC. The chain has TRBV29-1 and TRBJ2-7, with D perhaps TRBD2 (5 bases). Trimming left V 0 bases short and J 4 bases short, with 7 bases between. The CDR3 sequence is 12 residues long. Per the germline V gene, CDR1 is SQVTM and CDR2 is ANQGSEA.

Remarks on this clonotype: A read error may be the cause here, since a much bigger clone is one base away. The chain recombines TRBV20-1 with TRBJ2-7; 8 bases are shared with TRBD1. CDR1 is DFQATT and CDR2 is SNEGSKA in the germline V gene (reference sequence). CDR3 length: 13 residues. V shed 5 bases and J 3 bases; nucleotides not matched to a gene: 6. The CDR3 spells CSAPGQVYYEQYF. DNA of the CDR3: TGCAGTGCTCCGGGACAGGTGTACTACGAGCAGTACTTC.